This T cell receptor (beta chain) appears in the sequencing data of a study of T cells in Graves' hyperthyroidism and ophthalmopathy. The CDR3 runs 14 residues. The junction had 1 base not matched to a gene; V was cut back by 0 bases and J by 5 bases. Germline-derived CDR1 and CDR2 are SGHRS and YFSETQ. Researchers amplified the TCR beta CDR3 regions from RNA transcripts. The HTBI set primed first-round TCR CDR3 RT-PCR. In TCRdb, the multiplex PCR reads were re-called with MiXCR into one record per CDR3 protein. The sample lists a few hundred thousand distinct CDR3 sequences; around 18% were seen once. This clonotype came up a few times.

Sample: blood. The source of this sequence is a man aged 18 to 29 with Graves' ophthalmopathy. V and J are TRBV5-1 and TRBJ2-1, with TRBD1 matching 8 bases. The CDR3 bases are TGCGCCAGCAGCTTGGTACAGGGGGACAATGAGCAGTTCTTC. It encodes CASSLVQGDNEQFF.